These T cell receptor beta chains were read from a single sample in a study of T cells in Graves' hyperthyroidism and ophthalmopathy. TCRdb recomputed calls from the multiplex PCR reads with MiXCR, one row per CDR3 protein. This sample has some 800,000 distinct CDR3 sequences, with around 39% found just once. Sample: blood. These receptors were taken from a man aged 18 to 30 with Graves' hyperthyroidism. Each CDR3 is given with its conserved first and last residue. D genes are given only for firm matches. Only part of the rows carry a size: once, few, many, or a class if the clone is expanded.

J: TRBJ1-6
size: -
V: TRBV19
D: -
DNA: TGTGCCAGTAGTATACTGGAAAAGGCGCCTATCAATTCACCCCTCCACTTT
CDR3: CASSILEKAPINSPLHF

J: TRBJ2-2
size: -
V: TRBV7-3
D: -
DNA: TGTGCCAGCGGGTGGGCCGGGGAGCTGTTTTTT
CDR3: CASGWAGELFF

J: TRBJ1-2
size: few
V: TRBV9
D: -
DNA: TGTGCCAGCAGCCAAAGAGACATCAACTATGGCTACACCTTC
CDR3: CASSQRDINYGYTF

J: TRBJ2-5
size: -
V: TRBV5-4
D: TRBD1
DNA: TGTGCCAGCAGCCGGAGACAGGGGGGGCCCAACCAAGAGACCCAGTACTTC
CDR3: CASSRRQGGPNQETQYF

J: TRBJ2-7
size: -
V: TRBV5-1
D: TRBD2
DNA: TGCGCCAGCAGCCCAACAACTAGCGGGAGGGCACACGAGCAGTACTTC
CDR3: CASSPTTSGRAHEQYF

J: TRBJ1-3
size: many
V: TRBV7-9
D: -
DNA: TGTGCCAGCAGCTTATCCGTGGGATCTGGAAACACCATATATTTT
CDR3: CASSLSVGSGNTIYF

J: TRBJ2-5
size: few
V: TRBV9
D: TRBD2
DNA: TGTGCCAGCAGCCCTTCCAGCGGGAGTCCCCGAGAGACCCAGTACTTC
CDR3: CASSPSSGSPRETQYF

J: TRBJ1-5
size: many
V: TRBV10-3
D: TRBD1
DNA: TGTGCCACCGGGACAGGGATCAATCAGCCCCAGCATTTT
CDR3: CATGTGINQPQHF

J: TRBJ1-6
size: many
V: TRBV7-6
D: TRBD1
DNA: TGTGCCAGCAGCTTAGCCGGGACAGGAGGCTCACCCCTCCACTTT
CDR3: CASSLAGTGGSPLHF

J: TRBJ1-2
size: many
V: TRBV29-1
D: TRBD1
DNA: TGCAGCGTTCCTACACGGGACAGTAACTATGGCTACACCTTC
CDR3: CSVPTRDSNYGYTF

J: TRBJ1-4
size: many
V: TRBV7-9
D: -
DNA: TGTGCCAGCAGCCCCCCGGACAGAGGTAAACTGTTTTTT
CDR3: CASSPPDRGKLFF

J: TRBJ1-1
size: -
V: TRBV4-1
D: -
DNA: TGCGCCAGCAGCCAAGGCTTCTTGAGGGCTTTCTTT
CDR3: CASSQGFLRAFF

J: TRBJ2-5
size: -
V: TRBV12-3/TRBV12-4
D: -
DNA: TGTGCCAGCAGGGCCCAGGGCCCAGCGATGAGCCAGTACTTC
CDR3: CASRAQGPAMSQYF

J: TRBJ1-5
size: many
V: TRBV25-1
D: -
DNA: TGTGCCAGCAGTGATTTCCAGGGAGTGTATCAGCCCCAGCATTTT
CDR3: CASSDFQGVYQPQHF

J: TRBJ1-5
size: -
V: TRBV6-6
D: TRBD1
DNA: TGTGCCAGCGGGGACCGCCCAGGGGGCCATCAGCCCCAGCATTTT
CDR3: CASGDRPGGHQPQHF

J: TRBJ1-1
size: many
V: TRBV25-1
D: -
DNA: TGTGCCAGCAGTGAATATTTTGCCAGGGCGAACACTGAAGCTTTCTTT
CDR3: CASSEYFARANTEAFF

J: TRBJ1-2
size: -
V: TRBV4-3
D: -
DNA: TGCGCCAGCAGCCGTGTCCTAGCGGGGTCTGGCCACACCTTC
CDR3: CASSRVLAGSGHTF

J: TRBJ1-2
size: many
V: TRBV15
D: -
DNA: TGTGCCACCAGCCGGTCTGCAGGGCAGGACTATGGCTACACCTTC
CDR3: CATSRSAGQDYGYTF

J: TRBJ2-7
size: -
V: TRBV4-1
D: TRBD1
DNA: TGCGCCAGCAGCCAAGTAGGGACAGTCTACGAGCAGTACTTC
CDR3: CASSQVGTVYEQYF

J: TRBJ2-7
size: few
V: TRBV19
D: -
DNA: TGTGCCAGTAGTGGCGGGACGGACAAGAGCTCCTACGAGCAGTACTTC
CDR3: CASSGGTDKSSYEQYF

J: TRBJ1-4
size: -
V: TRBV12-3/TRBV12-4
D: TRBD1
DNA: TGTGCCAGCAGTACCGGACAGGGGACAGAAAAACTGTTTTTT
CDR3: CASSTGQGTEKLFF

J: TRBJ1-1
size: few
V: TRBV10-3
D: -
DNA: TGTGCCATCCTTGCTGGTGGGGACACTGAAGCTTTCTTT
CDR3: CAILAGGDTEAFF

J: TRBJ1-2
size: few
V: TRBV7-9
D: TRBD1
DNA: TGTGCCAGCAGCTTAGAGCAGGGGGCTTTTGGCTACACCTTC
CDR3: CASSLEQGAFGYTF

J: TRBJ1-1
size: many
V: TRBV7-2
D: -
DNA: TGTGCCAGCAGCTTAGATGGGCCCACAGGGATAAACACTGAAGCTTTCTTT
CDR3: CASSLDGPTGINTEAFF

J: TRBJ1-1
size: few
V: TRBV5-1
D: -
DNA: TGCGCCAGCAGCGCACCGACTAAGGGGATCACTGAAGCTTTCTTT
CDR3: CASSAPTKGITEAFF

J: TRBJ2-2
size: -
V: TRBV11-1
D: -
DNA: TGTGCCAGCAGCTTAGCGGACCCTGAGCTGTTTTTT
CDR3: CASSLADPELFF

J: TRBJ2-5
size: many
V: TRBV29-1
D: TRBD2
DNA: TGCAGCGTTGAAGATCCCGGACTAGCGGGGAAGGAGACCCAGTACTTC
CDR3: CSVEDPGLAGKETQYF

J: TRBJ2-7
size: -
V: TRBV6-2/TRBV6-3
D: -
DNA: TGTGCCAGCAGTTACGGGACCGGCGTTCACTTC
CDR3: CASSYGTGVHF

J: TRBJ2-6
size: -
V: TRBV7-2
D: -
DNA: TGTGCCAGCACCCTACCTGGGGCCAACGTCCTGACTTTC
CDR3: CASTLPGANVLTF

J: TRBJ2-5
size: -
V: TRBV4-1
D: TRBD2
DNA: TGCGCCAGCAGCCAAGATCGGGCTAGCGGTGACCAAGAGACCCAGTACTTC
CDR3: CASSQDRASGDQETQYF

J: TRBJ2-7
size: -
V: TRBV12-3/TRBV12-4
D: -
DNA: TGTGCCAGCAGTTTTAACAGCGAGCAGTACTTC
CDR3: CASSFNSEQYF

J: TRBJ1-1
size: many
V: TRBV29-1
D: TRBD1
DNA: TGCAGCGTTAGACAGGGCGGGATTTGGAACACTGAAGCTTTCTTT
CDR3: CSVRQGGIWNTEAFF

J: TRBJ1-6
size: -
V: TRBV5-8
D: -
DNA: TGTGCCAGCAGCTTGGTTGGGACGGACCATTCACCCCTCCACTTT
CDR3: CASSLVGTDHSPLHF

J: TRBJ1-1
size: -
V: TRBV20-1
D: -
DNA: TGCAGTGCTAGAGACTGGAGGTATGACACTGAAGCTTTCTTT
CDR3: CSARDWRYDTEAFF

J: TRBJ1-5
size: -
V: TRBV6-5
D: TRBD1
DNA: TGTGCCAGCAGTTCCGGGACAGGGGGCGGAGGCAATCAGCCCCAGCATTTT
CDR3: CASSSGTGGGGNQPQHF

J: TRBJ2-5
size: -
V: TRBV11-1
D: TRBD2
DNA: TGTGCCAGCAGCTGGACTAGCGGGACGAAAGAGACCCAGTACTTC
CDR3: CASSWTSGTKETQYF

J: TRBJ2-2
size: few
V: TRBV20-1
D: TRBD2
DNA: TGCAGCCTCAACGGGGGGTGGGCCGGGGAGCTGTTTTTT
CDR3: CSLNGGWAGELFF

J: TRBJ2-3
size: -
V: TRBV20-1
D: -
DNA: TGCAGTGCTAGAGATCGAACTACTCCCAAATATACGCAGTATTTT
CDR3: CSARDRTTPKYTQYF

J: TRBJ2-7
size: many
V: TRBV7-8
D: TRBD1
DNA: TGTGCCAGCAGCCCGGGGACAGGGAGCGACGAGCAGTACTTC
CDR3: CASSPGTGSDEQYF

J: TRBJ1-1
size: few
V: TRBV9
D: -
DNA: TGTGCCAGCAGCGTAGCGGGACTTGGGAACACTGAAGCTTTCTTT
CDR3: CASSVAGLGNTEAFF

J: TRBJ2-2
size: many
V: TRBV7-2
D: TRBD2
DNA: TGTGCCAGCAGCCACGGGACTAGCGGAAACACCGGGGAGCTGTTTTTT
CDR3: CASSHGTSGNTGELFF

J: TRBJ2-5
size: -
V: TRBV7-9
D: -
DNA: TGTGCCAGCAGCCCCGCTTACAGACAGACCCTGCAAGAGACCCAGTACTTC
CDR3: CASSPAYRQTLQETQYF

J: TRBJ1-6
size: once
V: TRBV29-1
D: -
DNA: TGCAGCTACCCTGGGACAACCTCACCCCTCCACTTT
CDR3: CSYPGTTSPLHF

J: TRBJ1-3
size: few
V: TRBV13
D: TRBD1
DNA: TGTGCCAGCAGCATAGGACAGGCTATCTCTGGAAACACCATATATTTT
CDR3: CASSIGQAISGNTIYF

J: TRBJ2-5
size: -
V: TRBV10-3
D: TRBD2
DNA: TGTGCCATCAGTGAGTCTGGACTAGCAGGCTGGGAGACCCAGTACTTC
CDR3: CAISESGLAGWETQYF

J: TRBJ1-5
size: few
V: TRBV19
D: -
DNA: TGTGCCAGTAGTATAGCCGGCGGATTCAATCAGCCCCAGCATTTT
CDR3: CASSIAGGFNQPQHF

J: TRBJ2-3
size: few
V: TRBV2
D: TRBD1
DNA: TGTGCCAGCAGTGGAGGGGGCCTCACAGATACGCAGTATTTT
CDR3: CASSGGGLTDTQYF

J: TRBJ1-5
size: -
V: TRBV12-3/TRBV12-4
D: TRBD1
DNA: TGTGCCAGCAGCATCTACGGGACAGGGGGCGCGGGTCAGCCCCAGCATTTT
CDR3: CASSIYGTGGAGQPQHF

J: TRBJ1-2
size: -
V: TRBV7-9
D: -
DNA: TGTGCCAGCAGCCAAACGAACTATAACTATGGCTACACCTTC
CDR3: CASSQTNYNYGYTF

J: TRBJ2-7
size: many
V: TRBV6-5
D: -
DNA: TGTGCCAGCAGACTGGGCTCGGACACCACCTACGAGCAGTACTTC
CDR3: CASRLGSDTTYEQYF

J: TRBJ2-3
size: -
V: TRBV7-2
D: TRBD2
DNA: TGTGCCAGCAGCTTAGGTAGCGGGGTATTAGATACGCAGTATTTT
CDR3: CASSLGSGVLDTQYF

J: TRBJ1-3
size: -
V: TRBV7-9
D: -
DNA: TGTGCCAGCAGCCTCTGGGGGGCTGCCATATATTTT
CDR3: CASSLWGAAIYF

J: TRBJ2-5
size: -
V: TRBV29-1
D: TRBD2
DNA: TGCAGCGAGGGACTAGCGGGAGAGGAAGAGACCCAGTACTTC
CDR3: CSEGLAGEEETQYF

J: TRBJ2-7
size: many
V: TRBV20-1
D: TRBD1
DNA: TGCAGTGCTAGGGCCGGGACAGGGTCCTACGAGCAGTACTTC
CDR3: CSARAGTGSYEQYF

J: TRBJ2-2
size: -
V: TRBV6-1
D: -
DNA: TGTGCCAGCAGTGATCGGGAGTCCGGGGAGCTGTTTTTT
CDR3: CASSDRESGELFF

J: TRBJ1-2
size: -
V: TRBV20-1
D: TRBD1
DNA: TGCAGTGCTATGGGACAGGGGGACTATGGCTACACCTTC
CDR3: CSAMGQGDYGYTF

J: TRBJ1-5
size: -
V: TRBV10-3
D: TRBD1
DNA: TGTGCCAGCAGCCACGGACAGGGGGCTCAGCCCCAGCATTTT
CDR3: CASSHGQGAQPQHF

J: TRBJ1-2
size: few
V: TRBV5-6
D: -
DNA: TGTGCCAGCAGCTTGGGGGACGGGCCAATCTATGGCTACACCTTC
CDR3: CASSLGDGPIYGYTF

J: TRBJ1-1
size: -
V: TRBV11-1
D: -
DNA: TGTGCCAGCAGCTCAGGGTTTGTCACTGAAGCTTTCTTT
CDR3: CASSSGFVTEAFF